Listed below are T cell receptor beta chains from one sample, sequenced in a study of OX40 agonist ivuxolimab in advanced cancers. Measured with immunoSEQ multiplex PCR; TCRdb has only the in-frame clones, and not every one. The sample includes approximately 86,000 clones, 92% of them seen just once. This specimen was CD4+ or CD8+ T cells sorted from blood, taken in a trial of the OX40 agonist ivuxolimab. These receptors were collected from an adult with an advanced solid tumor such as melanoma, head and neck, liver or kidney cancer. Each CDR3 is given without its conserved first and last residue. D genes are given only for firm matches.

d_call	v_call	j_call	cdr3_aa
TRBD2	TRBV13	TRBJ2-3	ASSLAGGAADTQY
TRBD2	TRBV11-2	TRBJ2-5	ASSLNLAGGETQY
.	TRBV29-1	TRBJ2-2	TGTPNTGELF
TRBD1	TRBV28	.	ASSFSGGFYEQY
TRBD2	TRBV19	TRBJ2-1	ASSQREWSEQF
.	TRBV7-2	TRBJ1-5	ASSFYGQPQH
TRBD2	TRBV5-4	TRBJ2-1	ASSSSGRAHEQF
TRBD2	TRBV9	TRBJ2-1	ASSVVGLAGGEQF
TRBD1	TRBV7-2	TRBJ1-2	ASSIRDSYGYT
TRBD1	TRBV28	TRBJ1-1	ASSDIRDRYSMNTEAF
.	TRBV28	TRBJ2-4	ASSLSAAGVKNIQY
TRBD2	TRBV4-2	TRBJ2-4	ASSQEQRENNIQY
.	TRBV4-2	TRBJ1-2	ASSQDSTGYT
.	TRBV2	TRBJ1-5	ASTEQGSQPQH
.	TRBV7-3	TRBJ2-3	ASRSGQTDTQY
.	TRBV28	TRBJ2-1	ASRLGQVSEQF
.	TRBV7-9	TRBJ2-1	ASRGSTEQF
.	TRBV19	TRBJ1-1	ASSISGLGNTEAF
TRBD2	TRBV10-1	TRBJ2-1	ASTGPLRGNEQF
TRBD2	TRBV30	TRBJ2-2	AWTTSGSHTGELF
TRBD1	TRBV28	TRBJ1-2	ASAIPQGQGAHYGYT
TRBD2	TRBV18	TRBJ2-7	ASSPSVSGRGNEQY
.	TRBV6-1	TRBJ1-4	ASSEGGGVSEKLF
TRBD2	TRBV7-9	TRBJ2-5	ASSPRLAEVGETQY
TRBD1	TRBV5-1	TRBJ2-2	ASSPGTDTGELF
.	TRBV11-2	TRBJ2-1	ASSHALRRGPYNEQF
.	TRBV7-8	TRBJ1-1	ASSPEGGGSGTEAF
.	TRBV28	TRBJ2-2	ASSLSPASGELF
TRBD1	TRBV18	TRBJ2-7	ASSPRTGGPYEQY
.	TRBV30	TRBJ1-5	AWSVWASNQPQH
.	TRBV27	TRBJ1-1	ASRMTGNSEAF
.	TRBV29-1	TRBJ2-1	SVEDSSRSSYNEQF
.	TRBV7-9	TRBJ2-1	ASSTVRDRDYNEQF
TRBD2	TRBV9	.	ASSVAGTSGRAGNEQY
TRBD2	TRBV27	TRBJ2-1	ASSRLGGLAGSDEQF
.	TRBV7-2	TRBJ1-2	ASSLALIYLYGYT
.	TRBV6-1	TRBJ1-3	ATRQVGNTIY
TRBD2	TRBV2	TRBJ2-1	ASTAGGSSYNEQF
TRBD2	TRBV19	TRBJ2-1	ASSIPRTSGRALVSYNEQF
.	TRBV2	TRBJ2-3	ASSDSSGSTDTQY
.	TRBV7-3	TRBJ2-2	ASSLNWGTGELF
TRBD2	TRBV7-8	TRBJ2-7	ASSPREGSYEQY
TRBD1	TRBV10-3	TRBJ1-6	ASRDSEGSPLH
TRBD2	TRBV11-2	TRBJ2-1	ASSSGLAGGWYNEQF
TRBD1	TRBV28	TRBJ2-7	ASSLGTVPGEQY
.	TRBV23-1	TRBJ2-7	ASSQSTVLSSYEQY
.	TRBV11-2	TRBJ1-1	ASSLQGNTEAF
TRBD1	TRBV6-6	TRBJ1-2	ASRGTGINGYT
.	TRBV6-1	TRBJ2-7	ASRNTPYEQY
TRBD2	TRBV2	TRBJ2-7	ASREAGGRYEQY
TRBD2	TRBV28	TRBJ2-5	ASSLHGGKTQY
.	TRBV6-1	TRBJ2-3	ASRGTGGHWAQY
TRBD1	TRBV11-2	TRBJ1-4	ASSPITGETNEKLF
TRBD1	TRBV7-2	TRBJ2-3	ASSLPGQGYDTQY